The clone carrying this T cell receptor (beta chain) has a handful of counts. This sample includes further DNA sequences coding for the same CDR3. Per the authors' pipeline: Reference gene primer amplification yielded estimated nucleated cell counts. The assay was immunoSEQ multiplex PCR, and TCRdb's table has in-frame clones only and misses some. That table supplies the V and J calls and clone size; D and trimming were determined from the DNA. The sample lists tens of thousands of clones, about 88% occurring once. V dropped 3 bases and J dropped 6 bases, with 4 bases sitting between them. This CDR3 spans 11 amino acids. The sample is drawn from a study of blood T cell repertoires in COVID-19. Background on the study: Samples representing acute and convalescent COVID-19 were sourced from the United States, Italy and Spain. PBMCs, B-cell-depleted T cells, or T cells were the source of the cDNA or gDNA that made up the material.

The sample taken for sequencing was peripheral blood. The chain combines TRBV12-3 or TRBV12-4 with TRBJ2-3; D is undetermined. The sequence was obtained from a man aged 65 to 85 with active or convalescent COVID-19. The CDR3 reads CASSFSDTQYF. The CDR3 region has the DNA TGTGCCAGCAGTTTCTCCGATACGCAGTATTTT.